This T cell receptor beta chain was retrieved from a study of cytomegalovirus exposure and HLA in healthy donors. CDR1 is LGHNA, CDR2 YSLEER, per germline. The CDR3 has 16 amino acids. Trimming cost V 0 bases and J 7 bases; bases outside gene matches: 8. PCR involved 60 Vbeta and 13 Jbeta primers. Clones were read by immunoSEQ multiplex PCR, and TCRdb kept only the in-frame ones, dropping some. In the table there are approximately 100,000 clones, roughly 79% of which are singletons. The chain has TRBV4-3 and TRBJ2-1, with 8 bases lining up with TRBD2. The sequencing sample was made of PBMCs. The TCR comes from a woman in her thirties or forties in good health and CMV-seronegative. In nucleotides, the CDR3 is TGCGCCAGCAGCCAAGATTTTGCTACGGGGGGGAATGAGCAGTTCTTC. Protein: CASSQDFATGGNEQFF.